The clone carrying this TCR beta chain was detected only once. These data come from a study of blood T cell repertoires in COVID-19. Germline V gene data show CDR1 as SGHTA and CDR2 as FQGNSA. The V and J ends lost 5 bases and 7 bases, in that order; junction bases with no gene match: 17. The CDR3 sequence is 17 residues long. Cohort 3 donors counted as recovered after two negative PCRs, clearance, or resolved symptoms. The protocol was immunoSEQ multiplex PCR, while the TCRdb copy is restricted to in-frame clones and leaves out a portion. The table records hundreds of thousands of clones, about 82% of them present only once.

V gene TRBV7-2 combines with J gene TRBJ1-1, with 9 bases lining up with TRBD1. The clonotype originates from a woman in her 50s who had recovered from COVID-19. Sequencing input: PBMCs or T cells enriched from blood (not recorded which). The chain's CDR3 is CASSRPTGGGGGNEAFF. The DNA of the CDR3 is TGTGCCAGCAGCCGCCCGACAGGGGGGGGTGGGGGGAATGAAGCTTTCTTT.